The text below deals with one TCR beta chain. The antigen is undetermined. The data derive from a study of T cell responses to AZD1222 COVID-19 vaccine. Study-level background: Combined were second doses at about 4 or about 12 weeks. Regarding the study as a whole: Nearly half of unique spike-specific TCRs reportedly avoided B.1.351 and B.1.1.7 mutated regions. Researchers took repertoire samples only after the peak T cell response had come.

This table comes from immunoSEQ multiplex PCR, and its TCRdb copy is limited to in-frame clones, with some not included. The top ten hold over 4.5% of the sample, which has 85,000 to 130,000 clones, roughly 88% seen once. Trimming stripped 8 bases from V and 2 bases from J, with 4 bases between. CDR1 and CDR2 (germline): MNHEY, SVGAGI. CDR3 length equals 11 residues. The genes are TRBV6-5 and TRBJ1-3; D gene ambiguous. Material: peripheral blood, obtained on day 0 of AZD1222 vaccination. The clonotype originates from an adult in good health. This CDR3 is CASEAGNTIYF. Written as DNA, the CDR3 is TGTGCCAGCGAGGCTGGAAACACCATATATTTT.